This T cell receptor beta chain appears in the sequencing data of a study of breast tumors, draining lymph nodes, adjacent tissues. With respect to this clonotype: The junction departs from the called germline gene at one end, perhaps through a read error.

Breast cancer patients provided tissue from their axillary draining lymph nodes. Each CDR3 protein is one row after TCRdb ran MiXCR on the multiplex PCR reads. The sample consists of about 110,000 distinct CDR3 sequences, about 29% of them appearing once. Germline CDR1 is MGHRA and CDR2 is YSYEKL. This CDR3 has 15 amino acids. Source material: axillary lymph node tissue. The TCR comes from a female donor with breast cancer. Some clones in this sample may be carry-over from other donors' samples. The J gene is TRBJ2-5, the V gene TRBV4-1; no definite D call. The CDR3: CASSQGGFGREAQYF. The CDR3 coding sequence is TGCGCCAGCAGCCAAGGGGGTTTCGGACGAGAGGCCCAGTACTTC.